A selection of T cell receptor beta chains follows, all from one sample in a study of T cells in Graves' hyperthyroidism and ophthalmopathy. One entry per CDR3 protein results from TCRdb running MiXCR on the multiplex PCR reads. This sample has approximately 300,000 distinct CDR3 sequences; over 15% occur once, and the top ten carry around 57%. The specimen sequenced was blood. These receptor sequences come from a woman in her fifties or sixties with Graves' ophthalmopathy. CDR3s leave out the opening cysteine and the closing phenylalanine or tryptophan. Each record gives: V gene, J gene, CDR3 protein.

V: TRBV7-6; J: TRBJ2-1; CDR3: ASSLGTSGRADAVNEQF
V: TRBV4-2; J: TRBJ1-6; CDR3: ASSPTGHNSPLH
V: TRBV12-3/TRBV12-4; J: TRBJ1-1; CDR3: ASSRDRGRGTEAF
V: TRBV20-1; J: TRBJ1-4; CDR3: SARERPATNEELF
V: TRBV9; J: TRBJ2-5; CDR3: ASSVSPDQETQY
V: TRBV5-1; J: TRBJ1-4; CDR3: ASSARGQLSTNEKLF
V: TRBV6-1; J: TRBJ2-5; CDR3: ASSTPRTGTETQY
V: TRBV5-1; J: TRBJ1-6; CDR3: ASSTLPGQGGSPLH
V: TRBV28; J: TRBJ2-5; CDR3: ASSLGSGTGEETQY
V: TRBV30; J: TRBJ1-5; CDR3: AWSVGGAQPQH
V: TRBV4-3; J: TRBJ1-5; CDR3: ASSQDSGAPIAQH
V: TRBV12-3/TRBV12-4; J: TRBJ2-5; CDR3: ASSEGLAGPQETQY
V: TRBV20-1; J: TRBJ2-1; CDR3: SANLAGGPREQF
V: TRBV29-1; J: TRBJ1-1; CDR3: SVEGTGGTEAF
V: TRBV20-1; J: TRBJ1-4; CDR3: SARAEPGRGNNEKLF
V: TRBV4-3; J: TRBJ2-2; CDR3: ASSQESRTERNTGELF
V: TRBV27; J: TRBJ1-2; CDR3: ASAQQGSVYGYT
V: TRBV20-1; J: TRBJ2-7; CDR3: SAQDRGHYEQY
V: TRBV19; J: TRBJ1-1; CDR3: ASSIGALNTEAF
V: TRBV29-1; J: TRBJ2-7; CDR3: SADRDGTYEQY
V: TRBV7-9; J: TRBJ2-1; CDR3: ASSLADTSGSDNEQF
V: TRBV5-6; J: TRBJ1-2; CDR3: ASSLGGYRAGYT
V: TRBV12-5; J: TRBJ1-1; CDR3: ASGLSYDGPF
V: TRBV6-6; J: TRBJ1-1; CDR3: ASSYYPAQNTEAF
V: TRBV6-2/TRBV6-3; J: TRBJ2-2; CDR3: ASSKDRGANTGELF
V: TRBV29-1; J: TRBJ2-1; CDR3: SVEDRGLAQF